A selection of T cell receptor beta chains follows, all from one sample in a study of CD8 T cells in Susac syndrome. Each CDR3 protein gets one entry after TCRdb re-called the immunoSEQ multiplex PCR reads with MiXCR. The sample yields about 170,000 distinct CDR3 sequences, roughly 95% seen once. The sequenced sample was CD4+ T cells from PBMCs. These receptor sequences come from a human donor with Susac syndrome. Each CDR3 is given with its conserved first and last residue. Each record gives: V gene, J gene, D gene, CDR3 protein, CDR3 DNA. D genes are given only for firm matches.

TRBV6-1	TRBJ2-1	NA	CASSALEWARSNEQFF	TGTGCCAGCAGTGCTCTCGAGTGGGCACGTTCCAATGAGCAGTTCTTC
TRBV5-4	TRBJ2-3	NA	CASRPFTTDTQYF	TGTGCCAGCCGGCCATTTACCACAGATACGCAGTATTTT
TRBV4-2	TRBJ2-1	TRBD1	CASSHPTRNDRANEQFF	TGTGCCAGCAGCCACCCAACCCGAAATGACAGGGCAAATGAGCAGTTCTTC
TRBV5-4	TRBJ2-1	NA	CASSSPGKSGAYNEQFF	TGTGCCAGCAGCTCACCCGGTAAGAGCGGAGCCTACAATGAGCAGTTCTTC
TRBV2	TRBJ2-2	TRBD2	CASSRTSGGVNTGELFF	TGTGCCAGCAGCCGGACTAGCGGGGGAGTAAACACCGGGGAGCTGTTTTTT
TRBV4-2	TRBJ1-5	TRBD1	CASSQDDGQVDQPQHF	TGTGCCAGCAGCCAAGATGACGGACAGGTGGATCAGCCCCAGCATTTT
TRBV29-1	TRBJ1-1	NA	CSVTGQLDTEAFF	TGCAGCGTCACGGGACAACTTGACACTGAAGCTTTCTTT
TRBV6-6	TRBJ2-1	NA	CASSYLESSYNEQFF	TGTGCCAGCAGTTACCTAGAGAGCTCCTACAATGAGCAGTTCTTC
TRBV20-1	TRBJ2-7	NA	CSASLGLVVSSYEQYF	TGCAGTGCTAGCCTCGGGCTAGTTGTATCCAGCTACGAGCAGTACTTC
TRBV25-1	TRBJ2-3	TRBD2	CASSDMGLAGAPPDTQYF	TGTGCCAGCAGTGATATGGGACTAGCGGGAGCGCCCCCAGATACGCAGTATTTT
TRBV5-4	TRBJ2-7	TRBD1	CASSGRQGATTEQYF	TGTGCCAGCAGCGGACGACAGGGAGCCACCACCGAGCAGTACTTC
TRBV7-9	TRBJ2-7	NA	CASSLPADEQYF	TGTGCCAGCAGCTTACCAGCGGACGAGCAGTACTTC
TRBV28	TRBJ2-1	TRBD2	CASSSPAGGVYEQFF	TGTGCCAGCAGTTCTCCCGCGGGAGGGGTTTATGAGCAGTTCTTC
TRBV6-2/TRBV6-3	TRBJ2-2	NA	CASSFGTFIGELFF	TGTGCCAGCAGTTTCGGGACTTTCATCGGGGAGCTGTTTTTT
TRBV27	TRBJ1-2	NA	CASGGKAYGYTF	TGTGCCAGCGGGGGGAAGGCCTATGGCTACACCTTC
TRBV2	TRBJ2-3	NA	CASSENGIGDTQYF	TGTGCCAGCAGTGAAAACGGGATCGGGGATACGCAGTATTTT
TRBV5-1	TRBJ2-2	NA	CASSSVQDTRAGELFF	TGCGCCAGCAGCTCAGTACAGGACACGAGGGCCGGGGAGCTGTTTTTT
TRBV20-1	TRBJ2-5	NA	CSAIQGGQETQYF	TGCAGTGCAATACAGGGTGGGCAAGAGACCCAGTACTTC
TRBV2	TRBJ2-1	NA	CASSPTPPMGIHEQFF	TGTGCCAGCAGTCCTACCCCCCCGATGGGGATACATGAGCAGTTCTTC
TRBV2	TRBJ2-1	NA	CASSPREREQFF	TGTGCCAGCAGTCCCCGGGAGCGTGAGCAGTTCTTC
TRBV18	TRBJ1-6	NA	CASSRGAGNSPLHF	TGTGCCAGCTCACGGGGGGCAGGTAATTCACCCCTCCACTTT
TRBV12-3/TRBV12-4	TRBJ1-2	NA	CASSLAGNYGYTF	TGTGCCAGCAGTTTAGCAGGGAACTATGGCTACACCTTC
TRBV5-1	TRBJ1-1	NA	CASSLVGRFRNTEAFF	TGCGCCAGCAGCTTGGTGGGTCGGTTTAGGAACACTGAAGCTTTCTTT